This T cell receptor beta chain was sequenced during a study of beta chain features in type 1 diabetes. Study-wide results and caveats: For Type 1 diabetes patients, all four CD4+ subsets carried TCRB CDR3s that were moderately but significantly shorter. In the patient group, naive, central memory and Treg TCRB repertoires seemed more alike than in the healthy donor group. A cDNA-based sequencing approach could over-represent cells with high TCR expression. Possible PCR preference for shorter templates applied equally to patients and controls. Junctions at VDJ sites from type 1 diabetes patients had fewer insertions and more deletions.

The table lists this clone with a few counts. What it binds is not known. Expressed TCRB transcripts were sequenced because the isolated RNA had all been reverse transcribed beforehand. Produced via immunoSEQ multiplex PCR; TCRdb's table is partial and in-frame only. Of some 250,000 clones in the sample, 11% were seen once. The V gene lost 2 bases and the J gene lost 0 bases, with 13 bases spanning the gap. The length of the CDR3 is 16 residues. CDR1 is LGHNA, CDR2 YNFKEQ, per germline. The TCR originated in a man aged 25-45 years with type 1 diabetes. Sequencing was done on a sample of naive CD4+ T cells from blood. The V and J genes are TRBV4-2 and TRBJ1-2, with D perhaps matching TRBD1 (5 bases). CDR3 loop: CASSQPDSRTNYGYTF. CDR3 DNA: TGTGCCAGCAGCCAACCCGACAGCCGTACTAACTATGGCTACACCTTC.